This T cell receptor (beta chain) originates from a study of OX40 agonist ivuxolimab in advanced cancers. Study background: Under the entry rules, prior anti-PD-1, anti-PD-L1 or anti-CTLA-4 therapy was allowed, and 35% to 40% had some. Study findings and constraints: Patients who responded partially at 0.1-3.0 mg/kg showed clonal expansion ranking among the lowest. Blood T cells, both CD4+ and CD8+, expanded clonally by week 6 at 0.1 to 3.0 mg/kg.

Autoimmune disease history or systemic immunosuppression meant exclusion. The length of the CDR3 is 14 residues. Sequencing was performed with immunoSEQ multiplex PCR; in TCRdb, only in-frame clones are kept and a portion is missing. The sample holds approximately 58,000 clones; 65% to 85% are singletons and the top ten take approximately 1.5%. About this clone: What it binds is unknown.

This specimen consisted of CD4+ or CD8+ T cells sorted from blood, obtained in a trial of the OX40 agonist ivuxolimab. The receptor comes from an adult with an advanced solid tumor such as melanoma, head and neck, liver or kidney cancer. This rearrangement joins TRBV21-1 to TRBJ1-4; the table gives TRBD1 as D, unverified against the DNA. TRBV21-1 is recorded as a pseudogene. The CDR3 sequence: CASTGTGGNEKLFF. CDR3 coding DNA: TGTGCCAGCACCGGAACAGGGGGTAATGAAAAACTGTTTTTT.